The 20 T cell receptor beta chains below all came from one sample that was sequenced in a study of T cell responses to AZD1222 COVID-19 vaccine. Assay used: immunoSEQ multiplex PCR; TCRdb lists only in-frame clones, some missing. The sample yields 170,000 or so clones, roughly 87% seen once. The sequencing used peripheral blood, collected on day 0 of AZD1222 vaccination. These receptors originate from an adult in good health.

This rearrangement joins TRBV15 to TRBJ2-3, with D perhaps TRBD2 (5 bases). Germline assignment: CDR1 LNHNV and CDR2 YYDKDF (reference sequence). V lost 0 bases and J 6 bases, leaving 10 bases between the germline ends. This CDR3 has 14 amino acids. The CDR3 DNA is TGTGCCACCAGCAGAGACCTAGCCACGGATACGCAGTATTTT. It translates to CATSRDLATDTQYF.

The rearrangement joins TRBV6-5 to TRBJ1-1, with a weak D call TRBD1 (6 bases). With 0 bases removed from V and 10 bases from J, the gap between germline ends came to 12 bases. CDR3 length: 13 residues. Germline V gene lookup returns CDR1 MNHEY and CDR2 SVGAGI. The CDR3: CASSYSGGRGAFF. CDR3 DNA sequence: TGTGCCAGCAGTTACTCAGGGGGGCGAGGAGCTTTCTTT.

The J gene is TRBJ2-2, the V gene TRBV15, with D perhaps matching TRBD1 or TRBD2 (6 bases each). This CDR3 has 22 amino acids. The ends were cut back, 3 bases at V and 5 bases at J, with 34 bases in the middle. Germline V gene data show CDR1 as LNHNV and CDR2 as YYDKDF (reference sequence). CDR3: CATSRGGIGFGTRGTRTGELFF. The CDR3 bases are TGTGCCACCAGCAGGGGGGGCATCGGATTCGGAACACGGGGAACACGGACCGGGGAGCTGTTTTTT.

This chain's CDR3 is CASSFEGMNTEAFF. CDR3 nucleotides: TGTGCCAGCAGCTTTGAGGGGATGAACACTGAAGCTTTCTTT. V and J are TRBV7-9 and TRBJ1-1; weak D call: TRBD1 (5 bases). V lost 3 bases and J 0 bases, leaving 8 bases between the germline ends. The germline V gene encodes CDR1 SEHNR and CDR2 FQNEAQ (reference sequence). The CDR3 is 14 residues long.

V usage is TRBV9 and J usage is TRBJ2-7, with 7 bases aligning to TRBD1. V was pared by 4 bases and J by 6 bases, with 16 bases of the junction left unmatched. The CDR3 spans 16 residues. Germline assignment: CDR1 SGDLS and CDR2 YYNGEE. The CDR3 DNA is TGTGCCAGCAGCACCCGACAGGGCCCCTCTCCTACCGAGCAGTACTTC. It is translated as CASSTRQGPSPTEQYF.

This rearrangement joins TRBV3-1 (or the pseudogene TRBV3-2) to TRBJ1-2, with TRBD1 matching 7 bases. The CDR3 runs 13 residues. J lost 6 bases, V lost 3 bases, and 4 bases had no gene match. From germline, CDR1 is LGHDT and CDR2 YNNKEL (reference sequence). DNA for the CDR3: TGTGCCAGCAGCCAGTACAGGGGAGATGGCTACACCTTC. Translation: CASSQYRGDGYTF.

The chain employs TRBV5-4 and TRBJ2-5, with D possibly matching TRBD1 (6 bases). Trimming took 4 bases from V and 5 from J, leaving 9 bases between them. Per germline, CDR1 SGHNT and CDR2 YYREEE (reference sequence). There are 12 residues in the CDR3. The CDR3 DNA sequence: TGTGCCAGCAGCCCCCAGGGGGAGACCCAGTACTTC. Amino acids: CASSPQGETQYF.

V is TRBV4-1 and J is TRBJ1-1; TRBD1 is a possible D gene (6 bases). V was shortened by 0 bases and J by 3 bases, with 14 bases between the two germline ends. CDR1 is MGHRA, CDR2 YSYEKL, per germline. The CDR3 runs to 16 residues. The CDR3 region has the DNA TGCGCCAGCAGCCAAGATCACGGGGGGCGCGACACTGAAGCTTTCTTT. As protein: CASSQDHGGRDTEAFF.

The chain carries TRBV6-2 or TRBV6-3 and TRBJ2-7, with 10 positions matching TRBD1. The CDR3 has 18 amino acids. The V and J ends lost 0 bases and 3 bases, in that order; junction bases with no gene match: 11. Germline V gene sequence: CDR1 MNHEY, CDR2 SVGEGT. The CDR3 DNA follows: TGTGCCAGCAGTTACTCGGCCGCCCGGGACAGGGGAGTCTACGAGCAGTACTTC. As protein: CASSYSAARDRGVYEQYF.

The gene calls are TRBV10-3 and TRBJ1-2, with D perhaps matching TRBD1 (6 bases). The CDR3 runs to 15 residues. The V end lost 3 bases, the J end lost 0 bases, and 11 bases lay between the germline ends. Germline loops: CDR1 ENHRY, CDR2 SYGVKD. CDR3 amino acids: CAISERGGPNYGYTF. The CDR3 coding sequence is TGTGCCATCAGTGAAAGGGGGGGCCCTAACTATGGCTACACCTTC.

In its sample, this clone was seen once. The chain uses TRBV2 and TRBJ2-2; the D gene could be TRBD1 or TRBD2 (5 bases each). Germline V CDR1 and CDR2: SNHLY, FYNNEI. The CDR3 has 17 amino acids. V lost 4 bases and J 5 bases, leaving 20 bases between the germline ends. The CDR3, as DNA: TGTGCCAGCAGTGGGGGACGTGCTTGGGCCCCAACCGGGGAGCTGTTTTTT. Translating it yields CASSGGRAWAPTGELFF.

This chain joins TRBV6-1 and TRBJ2-7; 9 nucleotides line up with TRBD1. The trim removed 0 bases at V and 1 base at J, leaving 1 base unmatched. The CDR3 is made up of 15 amino acids. The germline V gene has CDR1 MNHNS and CDR2 SASEGT. CDR3 sequence (DNA): TGTGCCAGCAGTGAAGCCGGGACAGGGTCCTACGAGCAGTACTTC. It is translated as CASSEAGTGSYEQYF.

The chain combines TRBV18 with TRBJ2-7, with TRBD2 matching over 11 bases. The CDR3 is 15 residues long. The germline CDR1 and CDR2 sequences are KGHSH and LQKENI. J gave up 4 bases and V 5 bases, and 7 bases lay outside the gene matches. CDR3: CASSTGTSGHYEQYF. The CDR3 nucleotides read TGTGCCAGCTCAACCGGGACTAGCGGCCATTACGAGCAGTACTTC.

The rearrangement joins TRBV12-3 or TRBV12-4 to TRBJ2-7; no firm D call. The CDR3 is made up of 9 amino acids. V was trimmed by 4 bases and J by 6 bases, leaving 1 base between them. The CDR3: CASSSEQYF. The CDR3 DNA reads TGTGCCAGCAGTTCCGAGCAGTACTTC.

This chain uses TRBV5-1 with TRBJ2-1, with D perhaps matching TRBD1 or TRBD2 (6 bases each). CDR3 length: 15 amino acids. Germline lookup yields CDR1 SGHRS and CDR2 YFSETQ. The V end was cut by 4 bases, the J end by 12 bases, with 23 bases between. This CDR3 reads CASSPAGQSFGRQFF. The CDR3, as DNA: TGCGCCAGCAGCCCGGCGGGACAAAGTTTCGGTCGGCAGTTCTTC.

V gene TRBV7-6 combines with J gene TRBJ2-7; a weak D match, TRBD2 (6 bases). CDR1 and CDR2 from the germline V gene are SGHVS and FNYEAQ. V was clipped by 5 bases and J by 6 bases, with 20 bases between them. The CDR3 totals 15 residues. The DNA for the CDR3 is TGTGCCAGCAGCCGCCAAGGGGACTCCTTGGTCGAGCAGTACTTC. Its translation: CASSRQGDSLVEQYF.

Concerning this clone itself: A junction end diverges from the germline sequence, so it may reflect a read error. The chain has TRBV20-1 and TRBJ2-1; D might be TRBD1 or TRBD2, each matching 5 bases. This CDR3 is 11 amino acids long. Germline V gene data show CDR1 as DFQATT and CDR2 as SNEGSKA (reference sequence). As DNA, the CDR3 is TGCAGTGCCAGAGGGGCCAATGAGCAGTTCTTC. Amino acids: CSARGANEQFF.

This CDR3 is CASRWASGRPGDTQYF. CDR3 coding DNA: TGTGCCAGCCGGTGGGCTAGCGGGAGACCGGGGGATACGCAGTATTTT. V usage is TRBV5-5 and J usage is TRBJ2-3, with 10 positions matching TRBD2. Germline CDR1 reads SGHKS; CDR2 reads YYEKEE (reference sequence). The length of the CDR3 is 16 residues. J lost 6 bases, V lost 7 bases, and 14 bases had no gene match.

The chain joins TRBV2 to TRBJ1-2, with D possibly TRBD1 on 6 matching bases. The CDR3 length is 13 residues. Deletions cut 6 bases from V and 5 bases from J, with 13 bases between. CDR1 is SNHLY, CDR2 FYNNEI, per germline. In nucleotides, the CDR3 is TGTGCCAGCAGGCTAGGACAGAGTTATGGCTACACCTTC. Translating gives CASRLGQSYGYTF.

Only one count was recorded for this clone. CDR3: CASSSLANEQFF. The CDR3 nucleotides are TGTGCCAGCAGCTCTTTGGCGAATGAGCAGTTCTTC. The chain has TRBV7-9 and TRBJ2-1, with D unresolved. This CDR3 has 12 amino acids. Germline-derived CDR1 and CDR2 are SEHNR and FQNEAQ (reference sequence). V dropped 4 bases and J dropped 7 bases, with 8 bases sitting between them.